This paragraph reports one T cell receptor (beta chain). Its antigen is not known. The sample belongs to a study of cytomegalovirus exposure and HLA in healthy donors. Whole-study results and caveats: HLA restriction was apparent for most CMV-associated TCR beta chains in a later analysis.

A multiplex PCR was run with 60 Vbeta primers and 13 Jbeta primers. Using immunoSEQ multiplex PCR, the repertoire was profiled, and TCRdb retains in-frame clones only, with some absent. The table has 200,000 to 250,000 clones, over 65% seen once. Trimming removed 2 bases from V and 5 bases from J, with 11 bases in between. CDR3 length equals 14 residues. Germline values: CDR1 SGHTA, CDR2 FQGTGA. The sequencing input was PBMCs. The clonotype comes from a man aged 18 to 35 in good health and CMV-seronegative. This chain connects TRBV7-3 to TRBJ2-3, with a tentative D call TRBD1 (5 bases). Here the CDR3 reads CASSLLGPRDTQYF. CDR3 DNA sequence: TGTGCCAGCAGCTTATTGGGGCCCAGAGATACGCAGTATTTT.